Listed here are 32 T cell receptor beta chains from one sample, sequenced in a study of OX40 agonist ivuxolimab in advanced cancers. The protocol was immunoSEQ multiplex PCR, while the TCRdb copy is restricted to in-frame clones and leaves out a portion. This sample has roughly 81,000 clones; nearly 95% occur once, and the top ten carry approximately 10%. The material was CD4+ or CD8+ T cells sorted from blood, obtained in a trial of the OX40 agonist ivuxolimab. These TCRs come from an adult with an advanced solid tumor such as melanoma, head and neck, liver or kidney cancer.

The chain combines TRBV7-9 with TRBJ2-1; D possibly corresponds to TRBD2 (6 bases). There are 18 residues in the CDR3. CDR1 SEHNR and CDR2 FQNEAQ come from the germline V gene (reference sequence). Trimming stripped 5 bases from V and 0 bases from J, with 20 bases between. CDR3 nucleotides: TGTGCCAGCAGCCGGGAAGAGTTACACGGGAGCTCCTACAATGAGCAGTTCTTC. Translated: CASSREELHGSSYNEQFF.

The rearrangement uses TRBV7-9 and TRBJ1-1; 7 bases are a match to TRBD1. Germline-derived CDR1 and CDR2 are SEHNR and FQNEAQ (reference sequence). This CDR3 has 14 amino acids. V lost 2 bases, J lost 4 bases, and 4 bases stayed unmatched. The CDR3 sequence is CASSLISGGTEAFF. The CDR3 DNA reads TGTGCCAGCAGCTTAATTTCAGGGGGCACTGAAGCTTTCTTT.

The CDR3, as DNA: TGTGCCAGCATTTTGAATAGCAATCAGCCCCAGCATTTT. It translates to CASILNSNQPQHF. V and J are TRBV6-1 and TRBJ1-5; D remains unclear. Trimming stripped 7 bases from V and 0 bases from J, with 7 bases between. The germline V gene has CDR1 MNHNS and CDR2 SASEGT. This CDR3 has 13 amino acids.

This clone has more than one count but fewer than ten. This chain uses TRBV6-5 with TRBJ2-1; D remains unclear. Trimming removed 10 bases from V and 9 bases from J, with 19 bases in between. Germline assignment: CDR1 MNHEY and CDR2 SVGAGI. The CDR3 extends over 13 amino acids. The CDR3 region is CAIRISRFSEQFF. The CDR3 region has the DNA TGTGCCATCCGGATTAGCAGGTTCAGTGAGCAGTTCTTC.

This clone turned up a few times. This sequence joins TRBV11-3 and TRBJ2-3; unclear D gene. The CDR3 contains 16 residues. The germline gives CDR1 SGHNT, CDR2 YENEEA. The V end lost 0 bases, the J end lost 0 bases, and 10 bases lay between the germline ends. The CDR3 here is CASSLDFISSTDTQYF. The CDR3 DNA follows: TGTGCCAGCAGCTTAGATTTTATTTCGAGCACAGATACGCAGTATTTT.

This clone was counted a single time. Other DNA sequences in the same sample also yield this CDR3. V usage is TRBV18 and J usage is TRBJ2-1; D unresolved. The CDR3 runs 14 residues. The germline gives CDR1 KGHSH, CDR2 LQKENI. Trimming pared 3 bases from V and 0 bases from J, leaving 6 bases between. This CDR3 reads CASSPGSSYNEQFF. The CDR3, as DNA: TGTGCCAGCTCACCTGGAAGCTCCTACAATGAGCAGTTCTTC.

This chain uses TRBV6-1 with TRBJ1-4, with TRBD1 matching 7 bases. Germline CDR1 reads MNHNS; CDR2 reads SASEGT. There are 15 residues in the CDR3. J was trimmed by 7 bases and V by 0 bases; bases with no gene match: 5. CDR3 protein: CASSEATGFGEKLFF. The CDR3 DNA sequence: TGTGCCAGCAGTGAAGCGACAGGGTTCGGTGAAAAACTGTTTTTT.

The rearrangement joins TRBV19 to TRBJ1-1, with D unclear. Trimming left V 3 bases short and J 1 base short, with 15 bases between. Germline CDR1 LNHDA, CDR2 SQIVND (reference sequence). The CDR3 spans 16 residues. CDR3 coding DNA: TGTGCCAGTAGTATGACGAGGAGTAGGGAGAACACTGAAGCTTTCTTT. This codes for CASSMTRSRENTEAFF.

CDR3 protein: CASSPRLDTEAFF. CDR3 DNA: TGTGCCAGCAGTCCTCGATTGGACACTGAAGCTTTCTTT. This sequence joins TRBV28 and TRBJ1-1; no clear D gene. Trimming shortened V by 5 bases and J by 3 bases, and 10 bases separated the two germline ends. Per germline, CDR1 MDHEN and CDR2 SYDVKM. This CDR3 spans 13 amino acids.

This clone was observed a few times. The rearrangement joins TRBV7-9 to TRBJ2-2; D possibly matches TRBD1 or TRBD2 (5 bases each). Germline-derived CDR1 and CDR2 are SEHNR and FQNEAQ (reference sequence). This CDR3 comprises 15 residues. V shed 1 base and J shed 4 bases, with 10 bases lying between them. CDR3 loop: CASSLGGFGTGELFF. The CDR3 DNA reads as TGTGCCAGCAGCTTAGGGGGGTTCGGCACCGGGGAGCTGTTTTTT.

V is TRBV27 and J is TRBJ1-6; D perhaps matches TRBD1 (6 bases). Trimming took 6 bases from V and 9 from J, leaving 15 bases between them. CDR1 is MNHEY and CDR2 is SMNVEV in the germline V gene (reference sequence). This CDR3 has 14 residues. The DNA for the CDR3 is TGTGCCAGCAGGATGAAGGGGGAGATTTCACCCCTCCACTTT. Residues: CASRMKGEISPLHF.

The CDR3 DNA is TGTGCCAGCAGCTCTGTGGACAGGGGTCAAGAGACCCAGTACTTC. Protein sequence: CASSSVDRGQETQYF. The J gene is TRBJ2-5, the V gene TRBV5-6, with 9 bases fitting TRBD1. Germline V gives CDR1 SGHDT, CDR2 YYEEEE. The junction had 5 bases not matched to a gene; V was cut back by 3 bases and J by 2 bases. The CDR3 runs to 15 residues.

The chain combines TRBV5-6 with TRBJ2-5; TRBD2 is a possible D gene (7 bases). V lost 1 base to trimming and J lost 4 bases, with 14 bases between them. Germline loops: CDR1 SGHDT, CDR2 YYEEEE. CDR3 length equals 15 residues. Written as DNA, the CDR3 is TGTGCCAGCAGCTTGTGGCAGGGAGGGGGAGAGACCCAGTACTTC. It encodes CASSLWQGGGETQYF.

This clone was seen only once. V is TRBV5-6 and J is TRBJ1-1; D uncertain. The CDR3 is 12 amino acids. V dropped 1 base and J dropped 1 base, with 2 bases sitting between them. Germline CDR1 reads SGHDT; CDR2 reads YYEEEE. CDR3 in DNA: TGTGCCAGCAGCTTGTGGAACACTGAAGCTTTCTTT. As protein: CASSLWNTEAFF.

V usage is TRBV6-5 and J usage is TRBJ2-7; no reliable D call. Trimming took 5 bases from V and 0 from J, leaving 8 bases between them. The CDR3 spans 13 residues. Germline lookup yields CDR1 MNHEY and CDR2 SVGAGI. CDR3 amino acids: CASSLTSSYEQYF. The DNA of the CDR3 is TGTGCCAGCAGTCTGACGAGCTCCTACGAGCAGTACTTC.

The chain links TRBV15 to TRBJ1-1; the D gene is possibly TRBD1 (5 bases). The length of the CDR3 is 15 residues. Germline V lookup: CDR1 LNHNV, CDR2 YYDKDF (reference sequence). V lost 5 bases and J 6 bases, leaving 19 bases between the germline ends. The CDR3: CATSENRDPAPEAFF. CDR3 in DNA: TGTGCCACCAGCGAAAACCGGGACCCGGCCCCTGAAGCTTTCTTT.

The chain recombines TRBV29-1 with TRBJ2-3, with a tentative D call TRBD2 (6 bases). The CDR3 covers 16 residues. Germline lookup yields CDR1 SQVTM and CDR2 ANQGSEA. Deletions cut 1 base from V and 4 bases from J, with 18 bases between. CDR3 bases: TGCAGCGTTGAAGGGGCGGGACTTGGAGGTCCAGATACGCAGTATTTT. As protein: CSVEGAGLGGPDTQYF.

This sequence joins TRBV28 and TRBJ2-7; D remains unclear. The CDR3 contains 14 residues. V lost 6 bases, J lost 0 bases, and 12 bases lay in between. Germline V gene lookup returns CDR1 MDHEN and CDR2 SYDVKM. Here the CDR3 DNA reads TGTGCCAGCAGGGGTCACGTGGGCTCCTACGAGCAGTACTTC. It encodes CASRGHVGSYEQYF. Full variable domain (rest looked up from reference TRBV28 and TRBJ2-7): DVKVTQSSRYLVKRTGEKVFLECVQDMDHENMFWYRQDPGLGLRLIYFSYDVKMKEKGDIPEGYSVSREKKERFSLILESASTNQTSMYLCASRGHVGSYEQYFGPGTRLTVT.

V usage is TRBV6-5 and J usage is TRBJ2-5, with 7 bases matching TRBD2. With V trimmed by 2 bases and J by 2 bases, 8 bases remained unmatched. This CDR3 comprises 16 residues. Germline-derived CDR1 and CDR2 are MNHEY and SVGAGI. The CDR3 DNA follows: TGTGCCAGCAGTTACCATGCGGGGGAAACGCAAGAGACCCAGTACTTC. Amino acids: CASSYHAGETQETQYF.

This sequence joins TRBV6-6 and TRBJ2-3, with 11 bases matching TRBD2. The V gene end was trimmed by 2 bases and the J gene end by 4 bases; junction bases not matched to a gene: 5. Germline V gene lookup returns CDR1 MNHNY and CDR2 SVGAGI (reference sequence). The CDR3 has 16 residues. CDR3 DNA: TGTGCCAGCAGTTACGCTACTAGCGGGAGCTCAGATACGCAGTATTTT. This sequence encodes CASSYATSGSSDTQYF.

The genes are TRBV19 and TRBJ1-1, with D possibly matching TRBD1 (5 bases). The CDR3 length is 15 residues. Germline V CDR1 and CDR2: LNHDA, SQIVND (reference sequence). V was shortened by 7 bases and J by 2 bases, with 17 bases between the two germline ends. The CDR3 spells CASTRDGDVNTEAFF. CDR3 nucleotide sequence: TGTGCCAGTACCAGAGACGGGGACGTTAACACTGAAGCTTTCTTT.

In this sample, this clone turned up once. The chain has TRBV6-5 and TRBJ1-1; D is unresolved. CDR1 MNHEY and CDR2 SVGAGI come from the germline V gene. This CDR3 is 16 amino acids long. V dropped 1 base and J dropped 0 bases, with 12 bases sitting between them. CDR3 DNA sequence: TGTGCCAGCAGTTACTATTCGAGACAAATGAACACTGAAGCTTTCTTT. Protein sequence: CASSYYSRQMNTEAFF.

This rearrangement joins TRBV4-1 to TRBJ2-1; 9 bases match TRBD1. The V gene's germline CDR1 is MGHRA and CDR2 YSYEKL. CDR3 length equals 17 residues. V trimming: 7 bases; J trimming: 4 bases; junction bases outside the gene matches: 14. The CDR3 loop reads CASNRTGTGTVYNEQFF. The DNA for the CDR3 is TGCGCCAGCAACCGCACCGGGACAGGGACCGTATACAATGAGCAGTTCTTC.

The chain carries TRBV9 and TRBJ2-7; TRBD1 matches at 7 bases. The V segment lost 2 bases and the J segment 6 bases; nucleotides outside the gene matches: 11. This CDR3 is built from 15 residues. Germline V gene sequence: CDR1 SGDLS, CDR2 YYNGEE. The CDR3 sequence: CASSVLGTAVAEQYF. The CDR3, as DNA: TGTGCCAGCAGCGTCCTGGGGACAGCGGTAGCCGAGCAGTACTTC.

The count of this clone is one. The chain couples TRBV4-3 to TRBJ1-2; D gene uncertain. The CDR3 is 15 amino acids. Trimming removed 1 base from V and 4 bases from J, with 13 bases in between. Per germline, CDR1 LGHNA and CDR2 YSLEER. The CDR3 region has the DNA TGCGCCAGCAGCCAAGCGTTGGGCCCGGGCTATGGCTACACCTTC. It encodes CASSQALGPGYGYTF.

The chain combines TRBV9 with TRBJ2-1; TRBD2 might be the D (5 bases). Germline loops: CDR1 SGDLS, CDR2 YYNGEE. This CDR3 is built from 16 residues. V shed 4 bases and J shed 0 bases, with 14 bases lying between them. For the CDR3, the DNA is TGTGCCAGCAGCCCCCACGGCGGGCTCTCCTACAATGAGCAGTTCTTC. This codes for CASSPHGGLSYNEQFF.

This sequence joins TRBV27 and TRBJ1-4; 9 bases map to TRBD1. V was clipped by 5 bases and J by 3 bases; unmatched bases: 7. This CDR3 comprises 16 residues. Germline CDR1 and CDR2: MNHEY and SMNVEV (reference sequence). The CDR3 nucleotides read TGTGCCAGCAGTACAAACCGGGACAGGGCTAATGAAAAACTGTTTTTT. Translating it yields CASSTNRDRANEKLFF.

The J gene is TRBJ2-1, the V gene TRBV9, with 10 bases matching TRBD1. V was pared by 0 bases and J by 8 bases, with 5 bases of the junction left unmatched. Germline lookup yields CDR1 SGDLS and CDR2 YYNGEE. The CDR3 has 15 amino acids. The CDR3 DNA reads as TGTGCCAGCAGCGTAGTAGGGACAGGGGACCATGAGCAGTTCTTC. Translated, it gives CASSVVGTGDHEQFF.

This chain connects TRBV5-6 to TRBJ1-5; D is unclear. Deletions cut 0 bases from V and 2 bases from J, with 12 bases between. The CDR3 is 16 residues long. From germline, CDR1 is SGHDT and CDR2 YYEEEE. As DNA, the CDR3 is TGTGCCAGCAGCTTGGGGTCAGACTCGGGCAATCAGCCCCAGCATTTT. This codes for CASSLGSDSGNQPQHF.

The chain carries TRBV5-4 and TRBJ2-3; D gene unclear. Trimming took 1 base from V and 7 from J, leaving 16 bases between them. The CDR3 runs to 15 residues. The germline CDR1 and CDR2 sequences are SGHNT and YYREEE (reference sequence). The CDR3 sequence: CASSLSRSLANTQYF. DNA for the CDR3: TGTGCCAGCAGCTTGAGCCGCTCATTGGCCAATACGCAGTATTTT. Combining the CDR3 with reference TRBV5-4 and TRBJ2-3 gives the whole variable domain ETGVTQSPTHLIKTRGQQVTLRCSSQSGHNTVSWYQQALGQGPQFIFQYYREEENGRGNFPPRFSGLQFPNYSSELNVNALELDDSALYLCASSLSRSLANTQYFGPGTRLTVL.

This chain connects TRBV6-6 to TRBJ2-1, with D perhaps assigned TRBD1 or TRBD2 (5 bases each). The CDR3 loop spans 14 amino acids. V gave up 2 bases and J gave up 4 bases, with 9 bases separating them. Germline V lookup: CDR1 MNHNY, CDR2 SVGAGI (reference sequence). CDR3 bases: TGTGCCAGCAGTTACCCGGGACCGTACAATGAGCAGTTCTTC. This gives the protein CASSYPGPYNEQFF.

The CDR3 loop reads CASSQGSGSQETQYF. The CDR3 DNA follows: TGCGCCAGCAGCCAAGGATCCGGGAGCCAAGAGACCCAGTACTTC. The chain couples TRBV4-1 to TRBJ2-5; a weak D match, TRBD2 (6 bases). Per germline, CDR1 MGHRA and CDR2 YSYEKL. V shed 1 base and J shed 1 base, with 10 bases lying between them. This CDR3 is built from 15 residues.